The subject of this entry is one T cell receptor (beta chain). The method was immunoSEQ multiplex PCR; TCRdb's version includes in-frame clones alone and lacks a portion of them. The sample lists 17,000 or so clones, just under 90% seen once, with 2.3% in the top ten. Samples were taken several times over chemoradiotherapy. The sample originates from a study of chemoradiotherapy in HPV16-positive cancers. The CDR3 length is 16 residues. The J segment lost 2 bases and the V segment lost 3 bases, leaving 6 bases of the junction unmatched. CDR1 is KGHSH, CDR2 LQKENI, per germline. The TCR was taken from a human donor with HPV-associated anogenital cancer. The V call is TRBV18, the J call TRBJ2-1; 8 bases align to TRBD2. Sequencing used blood, obtained from a patient who underwent chemoradiotherapy. The CDR3: CASSPPTSATYNEQFF. The CDR3 nucleotides read TGTGCCAGCTCACCCCCGACTAGCGCTACCTACAATGAGCAGTTCTTC.